This is a list of T cell receptor beta chains from one sample in a study of cytomegalovirus exposure and HLA in healthy donors. Libraries were prepared by immunoSEQ multiplex PCR; TCRdb keeps only in-frame clonotypes and omits some of them. The sample contains about 330,000 clones, approximately 90% of which appear only once. Sequenced sample: PBMCs. These receptors were obtained from a woman aged 18-29 years in good health and CMV-seronegative. CDR3s include the opening cysteine and the closing phenylalanine or tryptophan. D genes are given only for firm matches. A row's size may be missing; if present it is once, few, many or a size class.

CDR3nt | CDR3aa | j_gene | v_gene | abundance | d_gene
TGTGCCAGCTCACTAGCAGGTCTTAGGGGAGCTTTCTTT | CASSLAGLRGAFF | TRBJ1-1 | TRBV18 | NA | NA
TGTGCCAGCAGCTCCGGAGTGTACAATGAGCAGTTCTTC | CASSSGVYNEQFF | TRBJ2-1 | TRBV7-3 | NA | NA
TGTGCCAGCAGTTACTCGAGTTATGTCTATGGCTACACCTTC | CASSYSSYVYGYTF | TRBJ1-2 | TRBV6-5 | once | NA
TGTCTCACCGAAAAAACAGGGGTCGGTGGCTACACCTTC | CLTEKTGVGGYTF | TRBJ1-2 | TRBV11-2 | NA | TRBD1
TGTGCCAGCACCGATCCGGGACAGGGGACCTACGAGCAGTACTTC | CASTDPGQGTYEQYF | TRBJ2-7 | TRBV11-2 | NA | TRBD1
TGTGCCAGTAGTAACCCGGCGAGACTAGCGCGCACAGATACGCAGTATTTT | CASSNPARLARTDTQYF | TRBJ2-3 | TRBV19 | NA | TRBD2
TGTGCCAGCAGTTCCCTATTTCAGGGATTCTACGAGCAGTACTTC | CASSSLFQGFYEQYF | TRBJ2-7 | TRBV28 | NA | NA
TGCGCCAGCAGCCAACTGGACAGCTCTGAAAAACTGTTTTTT | CASSQLDSSEKLFF | TRBJ1-4 | TRBV4-3 | NA | NA
TGTGCCAGCAGGGAACAACAGGGGGGCAGCGCTGAAGCTTTCTTT | CASREQQGGSAEAFF | TRBJ1-1 | TRBV6-5 | once | TRBD1
TGTGCCAGCAGACCCCGAGCGGGGCAGGGTCTTAATGAAAAACTGTTTTTT | CASRPRAGQGLNEKLFF | TRBJ1-4 | TRBV28 | NA | NA
TGCGCCAGCAGCTTGGCCCCTGGAGGCGGGAGCGGCGGGGAGCTGTTTTTT | CASSLAPGGGSGGELFF | TRBJ2-2 | TRBV5-1 | NA | TRBD2
TGTGCCAGCAGCTTCCCGGGGGTGGGCTATGGCTACACCTTC | CASSFPGVGYGYTF | TRBJ1-2 | TRBV5-6 | NA | NA
TGTGCCAGCAGCGTAGTGGACCAGCGGCTCTCCAATGAGCAGTTCTTC | CASSVVDQRLSNEQFF | TRBJ2-1 | TRBV9 | NA | NA
TGTGCCAGCAGCCCCTCTAGCGGCGCCAACAATGAGCAGTTCTTC | CASSPSSGANNEQFF | TRBJ2-1 | TRBV7-3 | NA | TRBD2
TGTGCCACCACCCCGACAGGGCAAGCTAACTATGGCTACACCTTC | CATTPTGQANYGYTF | TRBJ1-2 | TRBV27 | NA | TRBD1
TGTGCCAGCAGCGCCCGACTAGCGGGGGTGGGGGATACGCAGTATTTT | CASSARLAGVGDTQYF | TRBJ2-3 | TRBV7-2 | few | TRBD2
TGTGCCAGCAGCTTCGACTTCCTCCTCGCCGGGGAGCTGTTTTTT | CASSFDFLLAGELFF | TRBJ2-2 | TRBV5-6 | NA | NA
TGTGCCAGCAGCCACTACGAAGGGACCCAGTACTTC | CASSHYEGTQYF | TRBJ2-5 | TRBV7-3 | NA | NA
TGCGCCAGCAGCCAAGATCTCGGCACTGAAGCTTTCTTT | CASSQDLGTEAFF | TRBJ1-1 | TRBV4-3 | NA | NA
TGCAGCGTTGAAGAGGGGGGGGGATTCGTCCACGAGCAGTACTTC | CSVEEGGGFVHEQYF | TRBJ2-7 | TRBV29-1 | NA | TRBD2
TGTGCCAGCAGCGCCGGACGAGAGGGTTTTCAGCCCCAGCATTTT | CASSAGREGFQPQHF | TRBJ1-5 | TRBV9 | NA | NA
TGTGCCAGCAGCTTTCACGGGGGGGAGACCCAGTACTTC | CASSFHGGETQYF | TRBJ2-5 | TRBV11-3 | NA | TRBD2
TGTGCCACCAGCAGAGGACAGGAGAAAGGCTACACCTTC | CATSRGQEKGYTF | TRBJ1-2 | TRBV15 | NA | NA
TGTGCCAGCAGCCAAGACCGACAGGTCCATCAGCCCCAGCATTTT | CASSQDRQVHQPQHF | TRBJ1-5 | TRBV4-2 | NA | NA
TGTGCCAGCATTCGTAGCCCGAACACCGGGGAGCTGTTTTTT | CASIRSPNTGELFF | TRBJ2-2 | TRBV2 | NA | NA
TGTGCCAGCAGCTTAGGGAGGGCTAGCGGGAGATATGAGCAGTTCTTC | CASSLGRASGRYEQFF | TRBJ2-1 | TRBV7-2 | NA | TRBD2
TGTGCCAGCTTCGTCGGCGGGACGAGCTCCTACAATGAGCAGTTCTTC | CASFVGGTSSYNEQFF | TRBJ2-1 | TRBV5-4 | NA | NA
TGTGCCTGGAGTTATAGCACAGATACGCAGTATTTT | CAWSYSTDTQYF | TRBJ2-3 | TRBV30 | NA | NA
TGTGCCTGGGTGAGGACAGCCGATCAGCCCCAGCATTTT | CAWVRTADQPQHF | TRBJ1-5 | TRBV30 | NA | NA
TGTGCCAGCAGCGCACACGTAGCGGGGAGCCAAGAGACCCAGTACTTC | CASSAHVAGSQETQYF | TRBJ2-5 | TRBV9 | NA | TRBD2